Listed below are T cell receptor beta chains from one sample, sequenced in a study of OX40 agonist ivuxolimab in advanced cancers. Assay: immunoSEQ multiplex PCR; the TCRdb copy retains only in-frame clones and omits some. The table has 20,000 to 25,000 clones, 85% to 90% seen once; the top ten hold 21%. Specimen: CD4+ or CD8+ T cells sorted from blood, collected in a trial of the OX40 agonist ivuxolimab. These receptors were collected from an adult with an advanced solid tumor such as melanoma, head and neck, liver or kidney cancer. Both conserved end residues are part of each CDR3. D genes are given only for firm matches. Size tells how often a clone was seen (once, few, many) or the class of an expanded clone, and some rows leave it out.

size | J | D | V | DNA | CDR3
NA | TRBJ2-1 | NA | TRBV11-3 | TGTGCCAGCAGCTTAGGGCAGGGTTACAATGAGCAGTTCTTC | CASSLGQGYNEQFF
NA | TRBJ2-3 | TRBD1 | TRBV7-9 | TGTGCCAGCAGCCCACCAGGTCGTCAGGGGGCGTATACGCAGTATTTT | CASSPPGRQGAYTQYF
NA | TRBJ1-2 | TRBD1 | TRBV6-5 | TGTGCCAGCGACCTGACAGGGGATGGCTACACCTTC | CASDLTGDGYTF
NA | TRBJ2-7 | NA | TRBV11-3 | TGTGCCAGCAGCTTAAGGGACGATCCCCGGAAGCAGTACTTC | CASSLRDDPRKQYF
NA | TRBJ2-1 | NA | TRBV27 | TGTGCCAGCAGTTCCGGAGAGGATGAGCAGTTCTTC | CASSSGEDEQFF
NA | TRBJ1-2 | NA | TRBV2 | TGTGCCATCGTATTGCGTGGCTACACCTTC | CAIVLRGYTF
NA | TRBJ2-7 | NA | TRBV18 | TGTGCCAGCTCACCTCAAGGTGGGTACGAGCAGTACTTC | CASSPQGGYEQYF
few | TRBJ1-5 | NA | TRBV28 | TGTGCCAGCAGTTTGGATGCTGACAACAATCAGCCCCAGCATTTT | CASSLDADNNQPQHF
NA | TRBJ2-1 | NA | TRBV6-6 | TGTGCCAGCAGTTACTCGGGCCACGAGCAGTTCTTC | CASSYSGHEQFF
NA | TRBJ1-2 | NA | TRBV30 | TGTGCCTTCCTCAGCCCAGAGGTCTGGGGGGTTAACTATGGCTACACCTTC | CAFLSPEVWGVNYGYTF
once | TRBJ2-7 | NA | TRBV7-9 | TGTGCCAGCAGCTTAGGTGCCAACTACGCCTACGAGCAGTACTTC | CASSLGANYAYEQYF
NA | TRBJ2-3 | TRBD1 | TRBV28 | TGTGCCAGCAGTCCTCCCGGGACAGGCTACACAGATACGCAGTATTTT | CASSPPGTGYTDTQYF
NA | TRBJ2-7 | NA | TRBV27 | TGTGCCAGCAGTTTATCCACCGGGGGAGACGAGCAGTACTTC | CASSLSTGGDEQYF
NA | TRBJ2-7 | TRBD1 | TRBV4-1 | TGCGCCAGCAGCCAAGATCCAGGGACAGGGGGCTACGAGCAGTACTTC | CASSQDPGTGGYEQYF
once | TRBJ2-5 | NA | TRBV6-7 | TGTGCCAGCAGGGGGGGCCTTGGATCTGAAGAGACCCAGTACTTC | CASRGGLGSEETQYF
once | TRBJ2-7 | NA | TRBV11-2 | TGTGCCAGCAGCTTAGAATGGACCCAGACCTCCTACGAGCAGTACTTC | CASSLEWTQTSYEQYF
few | TRBJ2-1 | NA | TRBV27 | TGTGCCAGCAGTTTCGGGGATCCCAGGGTTAATGAGCAGTTCTTC | CASSFGDPRVNEQFF
NA | TRBJ2-7 | NA | TRBV7-9 | TGTGCCAGCAAAGCGGCGGGTTACTCCTACGAGCAGTACTTC | CASKAAGYSYEQYF
NA | TRBJ2-7 | NA | TRBV30 | TGTGCCTGGAGTGTACTCTTGGGTAACGAGCAGTACTTC | CAWSVLLGNEQYF
few | TRBJ1-5 | TRBD1 | TRBV2 | TGTGCCAGCAGCACAGGGGAGGGCAATCAGCCCCAGCATTTT | CASSTGEGNQPQHF
NA | TRBJ2-1 | NA | TRBV6-5 | TGTGCCAGCAGTTACGGGACTTTCAATGAGCAGTTCTTC | CASSYGTFNEQFF
NA | TRBJ2-3 | TRBD2 | TRBV4-2 | TGTGCCAGCAGCCAAGATGGACTAGCGGGGGACACAGATACGCAGTATTTT | CASSQDGLAGDTDTQYF
NA | TRBJ2-7 | TRBD1 | TRBV28 | TGTGCCAGCAGCCCTAACAGGGGCTTCTACGAGCAGTACTTC | CASSPNRGFYEQYF
NA | TRBJ2-2 | TRBD2 | TRBV4-1 | TGCGCCAGCAGCCAAGGTCCCATAGCGGGGGGGGTCACCGGGGAGCTGTTTTTT | CASSQGPIAGGVTGELFF
few | TRBJ2-1 | NA | TRBV11-2 | TGTGCCAGCAGCTCGCGGGATACGAGCAATGAGCAGTTCTTC | CASSSRDTSNEQFF
NA | TRBJ2-5 | TRBD1 | TRBV9 | TGTGCCAGCAGCGTTCAGGGGGCTGGAGAGACCCAGTACTTC | CASSVQGAGETQYF
few | TRBJ1-1 | TRBD1 | TRBV4-1 | TGCGCCAGCAGCCAAGATGCCCCAAACACAGGGGGCAGCACTGAAGCTTTCTTT | CASSQDAPNTGGSTEAFF
NA | TRBJ2-7 | NA | TRBV28 | TGTGCCAGCAGTTATGAGGGCTACGAGCAGTACTTC | CASSYEGYEQYF
NA | TRBJ2-2 | NA | TRBV7-9 | TGTGCCAGCAGCGGACTATTTAACACCGGGGAGCTGTTTTTT | CASSGLFNTGELFF
NA | TRBJ1-1 | NA | TRBV21-1 | TGTGCCAACTTCTTGGGACGGCCTAACACTGAAGCTTTCTTT | CANFLGRPNTEAFF
NA | TRBJ2-5 | NA | TRBV7-6 | TGTGCCAGCAGCTGGGGACTTAGAGGACTGGTTCTAGAGACCCAGTACTTC | CASSWGLRGLVLETQYF
NA | TRBJ1-5 | NA | TRBV4-1 | TGCGCCAGCAGCCAAGGAGGGTCTGATCAGCCCCAGCATTTT | CASSQGGSDQPQHF
NA | TRBJ2-3 | NA | TRBV9 | TGTGCCAGCAGCGAAGGGTTGTCGGTCACAGATACGCAGTATTTT | CASSEGLSVTDTQYF
NA | TRBJ2-3 | NA | TRBV11-2 | TGTGCCAGCAGCTTAGATCTAGGCGCAGATACGCAGTATTTT | CASSLDLGADTQYF
few | TRBJ2-7 | NA | TRBV6-6 | TGTGCCAGCAGCCGCCCGGGGATCTACGAGCAGTACTTC | CASSRPGIYEQYF
NA | TRBJ2-7 | TRBD1 | TRBV28 | TGTGCCAGCAGGGCTACAGGGGGCCCCCACGAGCAGTACTTC | CASRATGGPHEQYF
NA | TRBJ2-7 | NA | TRBV5-1 | TGCGCCAGCAGCTTAGGCCAGGGGGGCTACGAGCAGTACTTC | CASSLGQGGYEQYF
NA | TRBJ1-1 | NA | TRBV19 | TGTGCCAGTAGTTATGGCTCCTTGAACACTGAAGCTTTCTTT | CASSYGSLNTEAFF
NA | TRBJ2-1 | TRBD2 | TRBV7-6 | TGTGCCAGCAGCTCTAGGGGACTAGCGGGATACAATGAGCAGTTCTTC | CASSSRGLAGYNEQFF
medium-sized | TRBJ1-2 | NA | TRBV6-5 | TGTGCCAGCAGTCCGACAGCAGGCTACTATGGCTACACCTTC | CASSPTAGYYGYTF
NA | TRBJ1-2 | NA | TRBV7-9 | TGTGCCAGCAGCTTACTCTTGGACCCGGGAGGTGGCTACACCTTC | CASSLLLDPGGGYTF
NA | TRBJ1-1 | NA | TRBV11-2 | TGTGCCAGCAGCCGAACACCCCAACCCGTAGAAGCTTTCTTT | CASSRTPQPVEAFF
NA | TRBJ2-3 | NA | TRBV7-9 | TGTGCCAGCAGCCAAATATCGGGGAGTTACACAGATACGCAGTATTTT | CASSQISGSYTDTQYF
NA | TRBJ2-7 | TRBD2 | TRBV6-5 | TGTGCCAGCAGTTACGGGACTAGCGGCTACGAGCAGTACTTC | CASSYGTSGYEQYF
NA | TRBJ2-7 | NA | TRBV4-2 | TGTGCCAGCAGGTCCAAGTTAGGGCGACGGGAGCAGTACTTC | CASRSKLGRREQYF
NA | TRBJ1-6 | TRBD1 | TRBV2 | TGTGCCAGCGGGGACAGGGGGGCTTATAATTCACCCCTCCACTTT | CASGDRGAYNSPLHF
NA | TRBJ2-7 | NA | TRBV10-2 | TGCGCCAGCAGTGATAAGGGGTACTACGAGCAGTACTTC | CASSDKGYYEQYF
NA | TRBJ2-7 | NA | TRBV18 | TGTGCCAGCTCACCATCCGGACACCGCTCCTACGAGCAGTACTTC | CASSPSGHRSYEQYF
NA | TRBJ2-5 | TRBD1 | TRBV11-2 | TGTGCCAGCAGCTTCGGGACAGGGGGCGGAAAGACCCAGTACTTC | CASSFGTGGGKTQYF
NA | TRBJ2-5 | NA | TRBV9 | TGTGCCAGCAGCGATTCGATAGGCTCCGGCGGGGAGACCCAGTACTTC | CASSDSIGSGGETQYF
NA | TRBJ1-2 | TRBD1 | TRBV27 | TGTGCCAGCAGTTGGGGGACAGGGGGACGGGGCTACACCTTC | CASSWGTGGRGYTF
NA | TRBJ1-1 | NA | TRBV29-1 | TGCAGCGTTCGCGCAGCGAACACTGAAGCTTTCTTT | CSVRAANTEAFF
NA | TRBJ1-2 | NA | TRBV4-1 | TGCGCCAGCAGCCAAGGCCCAAGGACAGACAGTAACTATGGCTACACCTTC | CASSQGPRTDSNYGYTF
NA | TRBJ1-5 | NA | TRBV10-2 | TGCGCCAGCAGTGAGTGGGATAGGACGAGCCACAATCAGCCCCAGCATTTT | CASSEWDRTSHNQPQHF
NA | TRBJ1-1 | TRBD1 | TRBV27 | TGTGCCAGCAGTTTATTCCCACTCGGCAGGGGGCTGTTCTTT | CASSLFPLGRGLFF
NA | TRBJ1-6 | NA | TRBV6-1 | TGTGCCAGCAGTGAAGGTCGGGGATTTTATAATTCACCCCTCCACTTT | CASSEGRGFYNSPLHF
once | TRBJ2-5 | TRBD2 | TRBV10-3 | TGTGCCATCAGTGGGGGACTAGCGGGGGTACAAGAGACCCAGTACTTC | CAISGGLAGVQETQYF